This T cell receptor beta chain was profiled in a study of OX40 agonist ivuxolimab in advanced cancers. For the study in its entirety: Ivuxolimab was a fully human IgG2 agonistic monoclonal antibody targeting the costimulatory receptor OX40 (CD134). Intravenous ivuxolimab was administered to patients every 2 weeks at six dose levels: 0.01, 0.1, 0.3, 1.5, 3 and 10 mg/kg. Among the roughly 52 dose-escalation patients, approximately 20 had hepatocellular carcinoma, 15 melanoma, 9 renal cell carcinoma and 9 head and neck cancer. The dose-escalation cohort was about 83% male with a mean age of approximately 60 years, ranging from roughly 23 to 90. Prior anti-PD-1, anti-PD-L1 or anti-CTLA-4 therapy was permitted, and checkpoint inhibitors had been received by 30% to 40% of dose-escalation patients. Partial responses occurred in three dose-escalation patients: two with cutaneous melanoma and one with hepatocellular carcinoma. Peripheral TCRbeta sequencing aimed to test whether ivuxolimab altered TCR sequence diversity and caused clonal T-cell expansion. The monotherapy dose-escalation portion (N ≈ 56 patients) of the phase I ivuxolimab trial is reported in the paper. Overall study results and their limits: Low levels of normalized T-cell clonal expansion were also seen in some patients who did not respond. Antigen specificity was not determined for the clonally expanded peripheral T cells. At doses of 0.1 to 3.0 mg/kg, clonal expansion of both CD4+ and CD8+ T cells in blood was seen between baseline and week 6. In the 0.1-3.0 mg/kg groups, partial responders had among the lowest normalized peripheral clonal expansion, particularly in CD8+ T cells. After ivuxolimab, more expanded clones were found on average in CD8+ T cells than in CD4+ T cells.

The trial excluded patients who had a history of autoimmune disease or who were on systemic immunosuppression. Peripheral blood for TCR sequencing was drawn from every dose cohort at baseline, at cycle 4 day 1 and at cycle 7 day 1. The samples were drawn from a first-in-human, open-label, multicenter phase I dose-escalation trial of ivuxolimab. Adults with locally advanced or metastatic melanoma, renal cell carcinoma, hepatocellular carcinoma or head and neck squamous cell carcinoma were enrolled in the trial. CD4+ and CD8+ T cells were sorted separately from peripheral blood before TCR sequencing. To sequence the TCRbeta CDR3 region, genomic DNA was isolated from the sorted cells. The immunoSEQ Assay was used for sequencing of TCRbeta CDR3 regions. Not all clones reach the TCRdb copy of this immuneACCESS table, which keeps in-frame sequences only. Checked studies attribute under half of the gap to unresolved V genes and leave the rest unexplained. The sample data list about 28,000 clones, and 70% to 80% of these were observed just once. In total, the top ten clones hold around 10% of the sample.

The table lists this clone with a few counts. Its binding antigen is unknown. No base quality values were provided; no much bigger clone lies one nucleotide off. The germline V gene encodes CDR1 SGHTA and CDR2 FQGNSA. Including the terminal cysteine and phenylalanine, the CDR3 comprises 16 residues. Only the CDR3 part of the read is kept: 48 bases, read in frame from the first base. V was cut back by 5 bases and J by 4 bases, leaving a gap of 21 bases between them. The clonotype originates from an adult with an advanced solid tumor such as melanoma, head and neck, liver or kidney cancer. The sequencing here drew on CD4+ or CD8+ T cells sorted from blood, taken in a trial of the OX40 agonist ivuxolimab. The V gene is TRBV7-2 and the J gene is TRBJ2-7, with the D call perhaps TRBD1 or TRBD2, as 6 bases match in each case. The nucleotides read TGTGCCAGCAGCCCCCCCCCACCGGGGGCCTTTTACGAGCAGTACTTC. The resulting protein is CASSPPPPGAFYEQYF. Where the CDR3 stops, the reference TRBV7-2 and TRBJ2-7 genes take over; the full variable domain is GAGVSQSPSNKVTEKGKDVELRCDPISGHTALYWYRQSLGQGLEFLIYFQGNSAPDKSGLPSDRFSAERTGGSVSTLTIQRTQQEDSAVYLCASSPPPPGAFYEQYFGPGTRLTVT.